The 11 T cell receptor beta chains given below trace back to one sample, sequenced in a study of blood T cell repertoires in COVID-19. Profiling relied on immunoSEQ multiplex PCR, and the TCRdb table lists in-frame clones only, not all of them. The top ten clones hold roughly 2.6% of a sample with 200,000 to 250,000 clones, 85% to 90% of them seen once. The specimen sequenced was peripheral blood. The receptors come from a man younger than 40 with COVID-19, enrolled during active disease.

The rearrangement joins TRBV6-6 to TRBJ2-7; D might be TRBD2 (6 bases). The CDR3 runs to 15 residues. Germline V lookup: CDR1 MNHNY, CDR2 SVGAGI (reference sequence). The germline V and J ends were trimmed by 2 bases and 2 bases, with 13 bases remaining between them. The CDR3 loop reads CASSYRLAGTYEQYF. The CDR3 bases are TGTGCCAGCAGTTACCGCCTTGCGGGGACCTACGAGCAGTACTTC.

The chain has TRBV19 and TRBJ2-7; TRBD1 is a possible D gene (6 bases). V was cut by 4 bases and J by 4 bases, with 11 bases left in between. This CDR3 contains 13 residues. The germline gives CDR1 LNHDA, CDR2 SQIVND (reference sequence). The DNA of the CDR3 is TGTGCCAGTAGTACAGGGGATCATTACGAGCAGTACTTC. Protein sequence: CASSTGDHYEQYF.

As for this clone: In the same sample, other DNA sequences code for this CDR3. In DNA, the CDR3 is TGTGCCAGCTCACCATCAGGGGGGAATCAGCCCCAGCATTTT. Its translation is CASSPSGGNQPQHF. The chain links TRBV18 to TRBJ1-5, with 7 bases fitting TRBD1. Trimming removed 2 bases from V and 4 bases from J; junction bases left unmatched: 2. There are 14 residues in the CDR3. The germline V gene has CDR1 KGHSH and CDR2 LQKENI.

The rearrangement joins TRBV19 to TRBJ1-2; 7 bases align to TRBD1. The CDR3 has 13 residues. The V segment lost 1 base and the J segment 5 bases; nucleotides outside the gene matches: 1. Germline loops: CDR1 LNHDA, CDR2 SQIVND (reference sequence). As DNA, the CDR3 is TGTGCCAGTAGTATAGGACAGGGATATGGCTACACCTTC. Translated, it gives CASSIGQGYGYTF.

The chain uses TRBV4-1 and TRBJ2-1; weak D call: TRBD2 (6 bases). Germline values: CDR1 MGHRA, CDR2 YSYEKL. V shed 0 bases and J shed 2 bases, with 11 bases lying between them. CDR3 length equals 16 residues. CDR3: CASSQDPGEPYNEQFF. The DNA of the CDR3 is TGCGCCAGCAGCCAAGATCCGGGGGAGCCCTACAATGAGCAGTTCTTC.

The V call is TRBV18, the J call TRBJ1-2; D gene unclear. This CDR3 comprises 13 residues. Trimming took off 3 bases at V and 7 bases at J, with 12 bases between the two ends. Looked up from germline, CDR1 is KGHSH and CDR2 is LQKENI. CDR3 nucleotide sequence: TGTGCCAGCTCACCGGACGGGGTGGCTGGCTACACCTTC. Translating gives CASSPDGVAGYTF.

The rearrangement joins TRBV28 to TRBJ2-7; 13 nucleotides align to TRBD2. This CDR3 contains 16 residues. Losses at the gene ends were 4 bases for V and 2 bases for J; bases not matched to a gene: 5. Per the germline V gene, CDR1 is MDHEN and CDR2 is SYDVKM. The CDR3 sequence is CASSSALAGGAYEQYF. The CDR3 nucleotides read TGTGCCAGCAGTTCCGCACTAGCGGGGGGGGCCTACGAGCAGTACTTC.

The V and J genes are TRBV2 and TRBJ2-2; the match to TRBD2 covers 13 bases. Trimming removed 6 bases from V and 6 bases from J; junction bases left unmatched: 4. This CDR3 region has 15 residues. Germline CDR1 and CDR2: SNHLY and FYNNEI. This chain's CDR3 is CASRGLAGNAGELFF. The CDR3 DNA is TGTGCCAGCAGGGGACTAGCGGGAAATGCCGGGGAGCTGTTTTTT.

This sequence joins TRBV7-9 and TRBJ1-2; D might be TRBD1 (6 bases). This CDR3 has 14 residues. Trimming removed 6 bases from V and 3 bases from J, with 14 bases in between. CDR1 is SEHNR and CDR2 is FQNEAQ in the germline V gene (reference sequence). The CDR3 sequence is CASSLQGIDYGYTF. CDR3 DNA: TGTGCCAGCAGTCTACAGGGTATAGACTATGGCTACACCTTC.

The chain joins TRBV6-5 to TRBJ2-5, with TRBD1 identical over 7 bases. With 2 bases clipped from V and 2 bases from J, the junction kept 5 bases outside the gene matches. Germline-derived CDR1 and CDR2 are MNHEY and SVGAGI. The CDR3 is made up of 15 amino acids. DNA for the CDR3: TGTGCCAGCAGTTACGCCCGGGACAGTCAAGAGACCCAGTACTTC. It translates to CASSYARDSQETQYF.

The chain combines TRBV7-2 with TRBJ2-3; the match to TRBD2 covers 11 bases. The germline V gene has CDR1 SGHTA and CDR2 FQGNSA. CDR3 size: 16 residues. V lost 6 bases to trimming and J lost 8 bases; unmatched junction nucleotides: 13. The chain's CDR3 is CASRTNSGRGDFTQYF. CDR3 bases: TGTGCCAGCAGAACGAATAGCGGGAGGGGAGATTTTACGCAGTATTTT. The variable domain in full, with the rest retrieved from reference TRBV7-2 and TRBJ2-3, is GAGVSQSPSNKVTEKGKDVELRCDPISGHTALYWYRQSLGQGLEFLIYFQGNSAPDKSGLPSDRFSAERTGGSVSTLTIQRTQQEDSAVYLCASRTNSGRGDFTQYFGPGTRLTVL.